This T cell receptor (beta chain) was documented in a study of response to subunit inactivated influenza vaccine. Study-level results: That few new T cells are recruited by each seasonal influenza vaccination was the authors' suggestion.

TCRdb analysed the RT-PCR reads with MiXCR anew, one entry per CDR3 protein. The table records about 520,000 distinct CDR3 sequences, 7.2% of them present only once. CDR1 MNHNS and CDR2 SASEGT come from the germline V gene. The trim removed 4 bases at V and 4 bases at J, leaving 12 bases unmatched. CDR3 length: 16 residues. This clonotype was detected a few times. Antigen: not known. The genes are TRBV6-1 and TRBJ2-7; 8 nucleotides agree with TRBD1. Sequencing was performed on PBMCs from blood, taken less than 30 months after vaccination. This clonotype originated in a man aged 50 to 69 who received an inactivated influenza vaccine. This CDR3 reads CASSVITGTGGYEQYF. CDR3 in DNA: TGTGCCAGCAGTGTCATAACCGGGACAGGAGGATACGAGCAGTACTTC.